Sequencing of this T cell receptor beta chain was carried out in a study of T cell repertoires in cytomegalovirus infection. About the study: Public TCR beta signatures indicated both CMV infection and matching HLA type. General study points: The ex vivo response showed dominance by HLA-C-restricted CMV-specific TCR beta clonotypes.

The CDR3 covers 15 residues. Trimming took 1 base from V and 1 from J, leaving 8 bases between them. Germline loops: CDR1 SGHAT, CDR2 FQNNGV. TCRdb itself ran the reads through MiXCR, one entry per CDR3 protein. The sample holds 400,000 to 600,000 distinct CDR3 sequences, about 42% seen once. In the case of this clonotype: What it recognizes is unknown.

The sequence derives from a human donor in good health (CMV status not recorded). Some clones in this sample may be carry-over from other donors' samples. The sample here was cultured PBMCs, taken from culture after CMV antigen stimulation. The chain carries TRBV11-2 and TRBJ2-1; D not certain. CDR3 residues: CASSLGLHSYNEQFF. In nucleotides, the CDR3 is TGTGCCAGCAGCTTAGGGCTCCATTCCTACAATGAGCAGTTCTTC.